The entry below describes one T cell receptor beta chain. The sample belongs to a study of PD-L1 blockade in urothelial cancer. Repertoires were generated with immunoSEQ multiplex PCR, while TCRdb's copy carries only in-frame clones and drops some. Of tens of thousands of clones listed, about 90% are singletons. The CDR3 sequence is 15 residues long. The germline V gene encodes CDR1 SGHRS and CDR2 YFSETQ. V dropped 4 bases and J dropped 1; count of bases not matched to a gene: 5. The receptor comes from a man aged 45-60 years with urothelial cancer. This chain connects TRBV5-1 to TRBJ2-3, with TRBD1 matching 8 bases. The input for sequencing was PBMCs, taken around atezolizumab (anti-PD-L1) treatment. The CDR3 region is CASSPGQGRTDTQYF. CDR3 nucleotides: TGCGCCAGCAGCCCTGGACAGGGTCGCACAGATACGCAGTATTTT.